This TCR beta chain was sequenced for a study of T cell responses to AZD1222 COVID-19 vaccine. The germline V gene encodes CDR1 SGHAT and CDR2 FQDESV (reference sequence). V was clipped by 2 bases and J by 6 bases, with 7 bases between them. The CDR3 is made up of 13 amino acids. Measured with immunoSEQ multiplex PCR; TCRdb has only the in-frame clones, and not every one. The sample carries some 100,000 clones, 85% to 90% recorded once. Sequencing used peripheral blood, obtained on day 0 of AZD1222 vaccination. The chain links TRBV11-1 to TRBJ2-2; TRBD1 might be the D (6 bases). The sequence was collected from an adult in good health. The CDR3 spells CASSLRQAGELFF. In nucleotides, the CDR3 is TGTGCCAGCAGCTTAAGACAGGCCGGGGAGCTGTTTTTT.